This note documents a single TCR beta chain sequence. The antigen is not known. This entry belongs to a study of long-term antiretroviral therapy in people with HIV. Trimming at V came to 2 bases and at J to 0 bases, leaving 4 bases not matched to a gene. The germline gives CDR1 SGHRS, CDR2 YFSETQ. This CDR3 is 15 amino acids long. Study-wide results and caveats: Clones with expansion before ART led the repertoire at all time points. The study found that diversity rose after ART but stayed below transplant donor controls. Against controls, HIV repertoires showed narrower ranges of CDR3 length.

Survey-level resolution applied to immunoSEQ assay v3.0. Each sample had sequencing targeting roughly 35,000-55,000 T-cell genomes. Assay used: immunoSEQ multiplex PCR; TCRdb lists only in-frame clones, some missing. The sample has tens of thousands of clones; around 82% are singletons. Sample: unsorted PBMCs, taken 3 years after starting antiretroviral therapy. The V call is TRBV5-1, the J call TRBJ1-2, with TRBD1 matching over 7 bases. The clonotype comes from a man aged 35-49 years with HIV. Here the CDR3 DNA reads TGCGCCAGCAGCTTTGGGACAGTCGCTAACTATGGCTACACCTTC. This encodes CASSFGTVANYGYTF.